Presented here are 29 T cell receptor beta chains from one specimen sequenced in a study of response to subunit inactivated influenza vaccine. TCRdb fed the RT-PCR reads into MiXCR, producing one record per CDR3 protein. The table shows approximately 730,000 distinct CDR3 sequences, with approximately 13% occurring only once. The sample here was PBMCs from blood, taken 14 to 15 days before vaccination. The receptors shown here come from a man between 45 and 60 years old who received an inactivated influenza vaccine.

The V and J genes are TRBV7-3 and TRBJ2-1, with no clear D. The V end lost 4 bases, the J end lost 1 base, and 14 bases lay between the germline ends. Looked up from germline, CDR1 is SGHTA and CDR2 is FQGTGA. The CDR3 sequence is 16 residues long. The CDR3 region has the DNA TGTGCCAGCAGCTCCGGGTCAGACTCTTCCTACAATGAGCAGTTCTTC. This sequence encodes CASSSGSDSSYNEQFF.

There are a few counts of this clonotype. The chain is built from TRBV29-1 and TRBJ1-2; a weak D match, TRBD1 (6 bases). Germline V gives CDR1 SQVTM, CDR2 ANQGSEA. The V end lost 1 base, the J end lost 7 bases, and 13 bases lay between the germline ends. This CDR3 has 13 residues. CDR3 in amino acids: CSVEVGQRSGYTF. Written as DNA, the CDR3 is TGCAGCGTTGAAGTAGGACAGAGAAGTGGCTACACCTTC.

This sequence joins TRBV24-1 and TRBJ2-5; 10 positions agree with TRBD1. The CDR3 contains 15 residues. Trimming removed 5 bases from V and 4 bases from J; junction bases left unmatched: 6. Germline CDR1 and CDR2: KGHDR and SFDVKD. The CDR3 here is CATSGQGARRETQYF. In nucleotides, the CDR3 is TGTGCCACCAGTGGACAGGGGGCGCGTAGAGAGACCCAGTACTTC.

This rearrangement joins TRBV3-1 to TRBJ2-7; TRBD2 agrees at 9 bases. The V gene's germline CDR1 is LGHDT and CDR2 YNNKEL (reference sequence). CDR3 length: 15 amino acids. Trimming took 4 bases from V and 6 from J; bases not matched to a gene: 10. The CDR3 loop is CASSPLVAGEGEQYF. CDR3 sequence (DNA): TGTGCCAGCAGCCCGCTGGTAGCGGGAGAGGGCGAGCAGTACTTC.

This clonotype was seen a few times. The chain employs TRBV14 and TRBJ2-5; TRBD1 matches 8 bases. Germline-derived CDR1 and CDR2 are SGHDN and FVKESK. The CDR3 consists of 15 residues. V shed 1 base and J 5 bases; nucleotides not matched to a gene: 6. CDR3 coding DNA: TGTGCCAGCAGCCAAGTGTCAGGGGGCTGGGAGACCCAGTACTTC. Residues: CASSQVSGGWETQYF.

This clonotype appeared a few times. The chain is built from TRBV10-2 and TRBJ2-1; 11 nucleotides line up with TRBD2. The ends lost 3 bases at V and 1 base at J; junction bases unmatched: 8. CDR1 is WSHSY, CDR2 SAAADI, per germline. This CDR3 is built from 18 residues. As DNA, the CDR3 is TGCGCCAGCAGTGACCCTCCGGGACTAGCGGATTCCTACAATGAGCAGTTCTTC. It codes for CASSDPPGLADSYNEQFF.

This clonotype was counted between two and nine times. The chain employs TRBV5-1 and TRBJ2-2; the D call may be TRBD1 or TRBD2 (5 bases each). Germline values: CDR1 SGHRS, CDR2 YFSETQ. Trimming cost V 4 bases and J 6 bases, with 13 bases left between them. CDR3 length: 14 residues. CDR3: CASSATVGAGELFF. Here the CDR3 DNA reads TGCGCCAGCAGCGCGACAGTGGGGGCCGGGGAGCTGTTTTTT.

This clonotype was recorded many times. This chain links TRBV20-1 with TRBJ1-5; tentatively, D is TRBD1 (5 bases). This CDR3 is built from 15 residues. The germline gives CDR1 DFQATT, CDR2 SNEGSKA (reference sequence). V was shortened by 3 bases and J by 5 bases, with 17 bases between the two germline ends. The CDR3 DNA follows: TGCAGTGCTAGCTTGGCCTGGGACGCTTATCAGCCCCAGCATTTT. Its translation is CSASLAWDAYQPQHF.

This clonotype was recorded a few times. The chain is built from TRBV20-1 and TRBJ2-7, with D possibly being TRBD2 (5 bases). The CDR3 extends over 12 amino acids. With 1 base removed from V and 8 bases from J, the gap between germline ends came to 12 bases. CDR1 is DFQATT, CDR2 SNEGSKA, per germline (reference sequence). CDR3 region: CSARVPTSQQYF. In DNA form, the CDR3 reads TGCAGTGCTAGAGTTCCTACTAGTCAGCAGTACTTC.

The gene calls are TRBV7-2 and TRBJ2-1; the match to TRBD2 covers 13 bases. The CDR3 has 15 residues. Germline V gene data show CDR1 as SGHTA and CDR2 as FQGNSA. Trimming at V came to 5 bases and at J to 7 bases, leaving 5 bases not matched to a gene. CDR3 in DNA: TGTGCCAGCAGCCGGACTAGCGGGGGTGAAAATGAGCAGTTCTTC. It encodes CASSRTSGGENEQFF.

This clonotype was detected only a few times. The genes are TRBV29-1 and TRBJ2-5, with D possibly matching TRBD2 (5 bases). The CDR3 loop spans 13 amino acids. The germline V gene encodes CDR1 SQVTM and CDR2 ANQGSEA. The V end lost 7 bases, the J end lost 1 base, and 13 bases lay between the germline ends. The CDR3 loop is CSDKTSGQETQYF. CDR3 in DNA: TGCAGCGACAAAACTAGTGGCCAAGAGACCCAGTACTTC.

The gene calls are TRBV6-2 or TRBV6-3 and TRBJ2-3; the match to TRBD2 covers 9 bases. CDR1 MNHEY and CDR2 SVGEGT come from the germline V gene. This CDR3 region has 17 residues. V lost 8 bases, J lost 5 bases, and 17 bases stayed unmatched. The CDR3 DNA sequence: TGTGCCAGCTCCCCAACTGGTAGCGGGGGAAAACAAGATACGCAGTATTTT. Translation gives CASSPTGSGGKQDTQYF.

Only a few counts were recorded for this clonotype. V and J are TRBV10-2 and TRBJ2-3; D is perhaps TRBD2 (6 bases). The CDR3 length is 15 residues. Germline CDR1 and CDR2: WSHSY and SAAADI. Trimming took 7 bases from V and 4 from J, leaving 18 bases between them. CDR3 residues: CASTTRFVSADTQYF. The CDR3 DNA reads as TGCGCCAGCACGACTAGATTTGTTTCGGCAGATACGCAGTATTTT.

A few counts support this clonotype. The chain is built from TRBV10-3 and TRBJ2-1; 13 positions match TRBD2. The J segment lost 6 bases and the V segment lost 10 bases, leaving 6 bases of the junction unmatched. This CDR3 spans 14 amino acids. Germline assignment: CDR1 ENHRY and CDR2 SYGVKD. The CDR3 DNA is TGTGCCACCCAACTAGCGGGGGGGCCCAATGAGCAGTTCTTC. Amino acids: CATQLAGGPNEQFF.

This clonotype occurred many times. One end of the junction varies from germline; a read error may be responsible. This chain connects TRBV6-1 to TRBJ1-2, with D tentatively TRBD1 (5 bases). Germline values: CDR1 MNHNS, CDR2 SASEGT. This CDR3 has 14 residues. The CDR3 nucleotides are TGTGCCAGCAGTGTGAGTACAGGATTCGATGGTTACACCTTC. This sequence encodes CASSVSTGFDGYTF.

This clonotype was recorded a few times. CDR3 in amino acids: CASVYSGLTNTGELFF. CDR3 DNA sequence: TGTGCCAGCGTCTACTCGGGACTCACTAACACCGGGGAGCTGTTTTTT. The rearrangement joins TRBV5-5 to TRBJ2-2; D may be TRBD2 (6 bases). Trimming left V 7 bases short and J 2 bases short, with 18 bases between. CDR1 and CDR2 (germline): SGHKS, YYEKEE (reference sequence). CDR3 length: 16 residues.

V is TRBV28 and J is TRBJ1-5; D is unclear. Germline loops: CDR1 MDHEN, CDR2 SYDVKM. This CDR3 is 16 amino acids long. V shed 9 bases and J shed 4 bases, with 22 bases lying between them. Here the CDR3 reads CASRTGGLVGNQPQHF. CDR3 nucleotides: TGTGCCAGTCGAACGGGCGGTTTGGTAGGGAATCAGCCCCAGCATTTT.

Comment on this clonotype: A much larger clone is a single base away; this may be a read error. This rearrangement joins TRBV3-1 to TRBJ1-2, with D possibly TRBD1 on 6 matching bases. This CDR3 spans 13 amino acids. Germline V CDR1 and CDR2: LGHDT, YNNKEL (reference sequence). Trimming shortened V by 7 bases and J by 7 bases, and 16 bases separated the two germline ends. The CDR3 protein is CASTQLGGPGYTF. The CDR3 DNA reads as TGTGCCAGCACCCAGCTAGGGGGGCCTGGCTACACCTTC.

The DNA of the CDR3 is TGTGCCAGCAGTTTAGCGATTCTAGCGGGGGCAAGGGATACGCAGTATTTT. Translated, it gives CASSLAILAGARDTQYF. The rearrangement links TRBV12-3 or TRBV12-4 to TRBJ2-3; 10 bases agree with TRBD2. J lost 6 bases, V lost 0 bases, and 9 bases had no gene match. The CDR3 totals 17 residues.

The J gene is TRBJ2-1, the V gene TRBV20-1; the match to TRBD2 covers 14 bases. The germline CDR1 and CDR2 sequences are DFQATT and SNEGSKA (reference sequence). The CDR3 runs to 16 residues. With V trimmed by 3 bases and J by 2 bases, 3 bases remained unmatched. CDR3 protein: CSARGTSGSAYNEQFF. The CDR3 DNA follows: TGCAGTGCTAGGGGGACTAGCGGGAGTGCCTACAATGAGCAGTTCTTC.

This clonotype has just one count. The rearrangement joins TRBV6-1 to TRBJ1-5; no clear D gene. The CDR3 loop spans 14 amino acids. Trimming pared 8 bases from V and 0 bases from J, leaving 11 bases between. From germline, CDR1 is MNHNS and CDR2 SASEGT. The CDR3 DNA reads as TGTGCCAGCCGCCCGGACGGTAGCAATCAGCCCCAGCATTTT. Translating gives CASRPDGSNQPQHF.

There are a few counts of this clonotype. This chain connects TRBV7-9 to TRBJ1-1, with unresolved D. V dropped 5 bases and J dropped 6 bases, with 19 bases sitting between them. CDR1 is SEHNR and CDR2 is FQNEAQ in the germline V gene (reference sequence). This CDR3 contains 15 residues. Here the CDR3 DNA reads TGTGCCAGCAGCCTCAATATGGGTCCGCGGGCTGAAGCTTTCTTT. Translated: CASSLNMGPRAEAFF.

The table lists this clonotype with many counts. This rearrangement joins TRBV20-1 to TRBJ2-1; TRBD2 matches at 8 bases. Germline CDR1 and CDR2: DFQATT and SNEGSKA (reference sequence). This CDR3 region has 14 residues. V trimming: 5 bases; J trimming: 0 bases; junction bases outside the gene matches: 3. The CDR3: CSAPSGFSYNEQFF. The CDR3 DNA reads as TGCAGTGCTCCTAGCGGGTTCTCCTACAATGAGCAGTTCTTC.

A few counts support this clonotype. The chain couples TRBV7-9 to TRBJ2-7, with 14 bases lining up with TRBD2. V shed 5 bases, J shed 3 bases, and the junction held 9 bases outside the gene matches. The length of the CDR3 is 17 residues. Per germline, CDR1 SEHNR and CDR2 FQNEAQ (reference sequence). The CDR3 DNA is TGTGCCAGCAGCAGGCAGGGACTAGCGGGAGTTAACTACGAGCAGTACTTC. The encoded protein is CASSRQGLAGVNYEQYF.

V and J are TRBV20-1 and TRBJ2-1, with TRBD2 identical over 16 bases. V shed 2 bases and J 6 bases; nucleotides not matched to a gene: 10. Germline V gene lookup returns CDR1 DFQATT and CDR2 SNEGSKA (reference sequence). CDR3 length: 18 amino acids. This CDR3 reads CSARFGTSGRGVFNEQFF. CDR3 coding DNA: TGCAGTGCTAGATTTGGGACTAGCGGGAGGGGGGTTTTCAATGAGCAGTTCTTC.

This clonotype turned up a few times. The chain recombines TRBV27 with TRBJ1-5; no reliable D call. This CDR3 contains 17 residues. V lost 0 bases to trimming and J lost 3 bases, with 15 bases between them. The germline gives CDR1 MNHEY, CDR2 SMNVEV (reference sequence). The CDR3 region is CASSLSAPFLSNQPQHF. In DNA, the CDR3 is TGTGCCAGCAGTTTATCGGCTCCCTTTCTTTCCAATCAGCCCCAGCATTTT.

Concerning this clonotype itself: This may stem from a read error, because a much larger clone lies one nucleotide away. The chain carries TRBV5-1 and TRBJ2-1; maybe TRBD2 (5 bases). CDR3 length equals 16 residues. Germline V CDR1 and CDR2: SGHRS, YFSETQ. Trimming pared 7 bases from V and 10 bases from J, leaving 27 bases between. CDR3 amino acids: CASHDSRESERKEQFF. CDR3 nucleotides: TGCGCCAGCCACGACTCGAGGGAAAGTGAGCGCAAAGAGCAGTTCTTC. Variable domain in full (rest from reference TRBV5-1 and TRBJ2-1): KAGVTQTPRYLIKTRGQQVTLSCSPISGHRSVSWYQQTPGQGLQFLFEYFSETQRNKGNFPGRFSGRQFSNSRSEMNVSTLELGDSALYLCASHDSRESERKEQFFGPGTRLTVL.

The chain employs TRBV5-1 and TRBJ2-7; TRBD1 matches 10 bases. This CDR3 is 14 amino acids long. V was pared by 4 bases and J by 2 bases, with 3 bases of the junction left unmatched. Germline values: CDR1 SGHRS, CDR2 YFSETQ. CDR3 region: CASSTDRGAYEQYF. Written as DNA, the CDR3 is TGCGCCAGCAGCACGGACAGGGGGGCCTACGAGCAGTACTTC. The complete variable domain, with remaining parts taken from reference TRBV5-1 and TRBJ2-7, reads KAGVTQTPRYLIKTRGQQVTLSCSPISGHRSVSWYQQTPGQGLQFLFEYFSETQRNKGNFPGRFSGRQFSNSRSEMNVSTLELGDSALYLCASSTDRGAYEQYFGPGTRLTVT.

This clonotype was observed a handful of times. The chain recombines TRBV29-1 with TRBJ2-1; 10 nucleotides agree with TRBD1. Looked up from germline, CDR1 is SQVTM and CDR2 is ANQGSEA. J lost 7 bases, V lost 4 bases, and 7 bases had no gene match. This CDR3 region has 14 residues. CDR3 DNA sequence: TGCAGCGTTGGGGGCGGGACAGGGGTAAATGAGCAGTTCTTC. The encoded protein is CSVGGGTGVNEQFF.